This entry lists 5 T cell receptor beta chains sequenced from one sample in a study of identifying expanded T cells in peripheral blood (dated by TCRdb to 2018 to 2020). The library was generated by the immunoSEQ multiplex PCR assay. This is the immuneACCESS table as TCRdb keeps it, with only in-frame sequences that have V and J called. A part of the clones is gone; compared with another copy, unresolved V genes explain less than half, and the rest is unexplained. The sample table shows around 100,000 clones, and 80% to 90% are seen once. The ten largest make up around 5% of the sample. The sequencing input was blood. The receptors were gathered from a person aged 18 to 75 in good health.

This clone is labeled medium-sized. V usage is TRBV23-1 and J usage is TRBJ1-5; D is perhaps TRBD1 (5 bases). TRBV23-1 is an open reading frame whose function is uncertain. The CDR3 length is 14 residues. V gave up 3 bases and J gave up 6 bases, with 12 bases separating them. CDR3 sequence reads: CASSQPGLGQPQHF. The CDR3, as DNA: TGCGCCAGCAGTCAGCCAGGGTTGGGTCAGCCCCAGCATTTT.

V gene TRBV28 combines with J gene TRBJ2-7; 10 nucleotides line up with TRBD1. CDR3 length equals 16 residues. CDR1 MDHEN and CDR2 SYDVKM come from the germline V gene. With V trimmed by 6 bases and J by 3 bases, 11 bases remained unmatched. The CDR3 loop reads CASRNPGQGTRYEQYF. In nucleotides, the CDR3 is TGTGCCAGCAGGAACCCGGGACAGGGGACGCGCTACGAGCAGTACTTC. Full variable domain (remainder filled in from reference TRBV28 and TRBJ2-7): DVKVTQSSRYLVKRTGEKVFLECVQDMDHENMFWYRQDPGLGLRLIYFSYDVKMKEKGDIPEGYSVSREKKERFSLILESASTNQTSMYLCASRNPGQGTRYEQYFGPGTRLTVT.

The count of this clone is one. The chain recombines TRBV10-3 with TRBJ2-5; 9 positions agree with TRBD2. CDR1 and CDR2 from the germline V gene are ENHRY and SYGVKD. Germline trimming cut 2 bases from V and 12 bases from J; bases unmatched to any gene: 7. The CDR3 totals 13 residues. DNA for the CDR3: TGTGCCATCAGTGAGGGATCTAGCGGGAACAAGTACTTC. Its protein product is CAISEGSSGNKYF.

This chain links TRBV5-6 with TRBJ1-2, with TRBD1 matching 9 bases. The germline V gene has CDR1 SGHDT and CDR2 YYEEEE. CDR3 length equals 14 residues. The junction had 4 bases not matched to a gene; V was cut back by 4 bases and J by 3 bases. CDR3 nucleotides: TGTGCCAGCAGCCCTGGACAGGGGCACTATGGCTACACCTTC. This sequence encodes CASSPGQGHYGYTF.

The J gene is TRBJ2-7, the V gene TRBV12-5; TRBD1 matches at 9 bases. J lost 0 bases, V lost 0 bases, and 6 bases had no gene match. Germline CDR1 reads LGHNT; CDR2 reads FRNRAP. CDR3 length: 17 residues. The CDR3 loop reads CASGLVVGTGYSYEQYF. The DNA of the CDR3 is TGTGCTAGTGGTTTGGTAGTGGGGACAGGGTACTCCTACGAGCAGTACTTC.